What follows are 12 T cell receptor beta chains derived from one specimen sequenced in a study of shared clonotypes between healthy human individuals. Sequenced by immunoSEQ multiplex PCR; TCRdb stores in-frame clones only, minus some. The repertoire holds fewer than 650,000 clones, with 76% as singletons. The specimen sequenced was PBMCs. Receptor source: a woman in her 40s in good health. Some clones in this sample may be carry-over from other donors' samples.

The DNA for the CDR3 is TGTGCCAGCAGCAAGACTAGCGGGAGAAAGAATGAGCAGTTCTTC. Amino acid sequence: CASSKTSGRKNEQFF. The genes are TRBV11-2 and TRBJ2-1, with TRBD2 matching 12 bases. This CDR3 is built from 15 residues. Germline CDR1 reads SGHAT; CDR2 reads FQNNGV. Trimming at V came to 5 bases and at J to 7 bases, leaving 6 bases not matched to a gene.

This chain links TRBV7-9 with TRBJ2-3; D is uncertain. The CDR3 has 14 residues. V was clipped by 0 bases and J by 4 bases, with 8 bases between them. CDR1 SEHNR and CDR2 FQNEAQ come from the germline V gene (reference sequence). CDR3 bases: TGTGCCAGCAGCTTAGCGCTTTCGCCAGATACGCAGTATTTT. Translation gives CASSLALSPDTQYF.

This clone was found many times. J is TRBJ2-1 and V is TRBV2; the D is unclear. The CDR3 is 12 amino acids. Trimming shortened V by 6 bases and J by 4 bases, and 7 bases separated the two germline ends. CDR1 and CDR2 from the germline V gene are SNHLY and FYNNEI. Here the CDR3 DNA reads TGTGCCAGCAGGCCCCCGTACAATGAGCAGTTCTTC. Its translation: CASRPPYNEQFF. Full variable domain (rest looked up from reference TRBV2 and TRBJ2-1): EPEVTQTPSHQVTQMGQEVILRCVPISNHLYFYWYRQILGQKVEFLVSFYNNEISEKSEIFDDQFSVERPDGSNFTLKIRSTKLEDSAMYFCASRPPYNEQFFGPGTRLTVL.

This clone was counted many times. The chain carries TRBV2 and TRBJ1-4; possible D gene TRBD1, 6 bases. Germline CDR1 is SNHLY and CDR2 is FYNNEI. V dropped 4 bases and J dropped 7 bases, with 13 bases sitting between them. The CDR3 is made up of 14 amino acids. The CDR3 loop reads CASSVQGLGEKLFF. As DNA, the CDR3 is TGTGCCAGCAGTGTGCAGGGGCTGGGTGAAAAACTGTTTTTT.

V gene TRBV6-5 combines with J gene TRBJ2-5; D is ambiguous. Germline assignment: CDR1 MNHEY and CDR2 SVGAGI. This CDR3 is built from 14 residues. V lost 6 bases, J lost 2 bases, and 13 bases lay in between. CDR3 amino acids: CASSRTFSQETQYF. CDR3 nucleotide sequence: TGTGCCAGCAGCCGGACCTTCTCTCAAGAGACCCAGTACTTC.

The chain has TRBV19 and TRBJ1-5; no firm D call. Germline V gene data show CDR1 as LNHDA and CDR2 as SQIVND (reference sequence). The V gene lost 1 base and the J gene lost 1 base, with 5 bases spanning the gap. CDR3 length: 14 amino acids. The CDR3 reads CASSIAQSNQPQHF. The CDR3, as DNA: TGTGCCAGTAGTATAGCACAGAGCAATCAGCCCCAGCATTTT.

The chain has TRBV7-2 and TRBJ2-1; 11 bases line up with TRBD2. V shed 3 bases, J shed 4 bases, and the junction held 2 bases outside the gene matches. The length of the CDR3 is 15 residues. Germline values: CDR1 SGHTA, CDR2 FQGNSA. In nucleotides, the CDR3 is TGTGCCAGCAGCTTCACTAGCGGGGGTTACAATGAGCAGTTCTTC. Residues: CASSFTSGGYNEQFF.

This clone was picked up a small number of times. The chain links TRBV5-3 to TRBJ2-7; 10 nucleotides match TRBD2. TRBV5-3 is marked as an open reading frame, function uncertain. V trimming: 1 base; J trimming: 6 bases; junction bases outside the gene matches: 13. The CDR3 loop spans 17 amino acids. Here the CDR3 DNA reads TGTGCCAGAAGCTTGCCCCCCCCTAGCGGGAGAGGGGGCGAGCAGTACTTC. This encodes CARSLPPPSGRGGEQYF.

The rearrangement joins TRBV6-4 to TRBJ2-1, with 7 bases fitting TRBD2. CDR1 and CDR2 (germline): MRHNA, SNTAGT. This CDR3 contains 15 residues. V was clipped by 4 bases and J by 5 bases; unmatched bases: 8. In DNA form, the CDR3 reads TGTGCCAGCAGTGCCGGAACTAGCGCAAACAATGAGCAGTTCTTC. Translating it yields CASSAGTSANNEQFF.

A remark on this clone: Other DNA sequences in this sample translate to the same CDR3. The chain employs TRBV5-1 and TRBJ2-7; D remains unclear. Germline V lookup: CDR1 SGHRS, CDR2 YFSETQ. The CDR3 runs 12 residues. Trimming removed 4 bases from V and 3 bases from J, with 8 bases in between. The CDR3 nucleotides are TGCGCCAGCAGCAGAGACGGCTACGAGCAGTACTTC. Its translation is CASSRDGYEQYF.

The chain carries TRBV7-9 and TRBJ2-7, with D perhaps TRBD1 or TRBD2 (5 bases each). V gave up 3 bases and J gave up 4 bases, with 16 bases separating them. CDR1 SEHNR and CDR2 FQNEAQ come from the germline V gene (reference sequence). This CDR3 is built from 15 residues. The CDR3 loop is CASSFDGTETYEQYF. The DNA of the CDR3 is TGTGCCAGCAGCTTCGATGGGACGGAGACTTACGAGCAGTACTTC.

Many counts were recorded for this clone. The rearrangement uses TRBV19 and TRBJ2-2; no clear D. The germline V and J ends were trimmed by 6 bases and 2 bases, with 10 bases remaining between them. Germline-derived CDR1 and CDR2 are LNHDA and SQIVND (reference sequence). The CDR3 is made up of 14 amino acids. CDR3 protein: CASRQTVNTGELFF. The CDR3 DNA is TGTGCCAGTAGACAGACGGTTAACACCGGGGAGCTGTTTTTT.